This is a list of T cell receptor beta chains from one sample in a study of blood T cells in healthy people across ages. MiXCR, run by TCRdb on the 5' RACE reads, gives a single entry per CDR3 protein. The sample contains about 830,000 distinct CDR3 sequences, around two thirds of which appear only once. Source material: blood. These receptors all stem from a man younger than 45 in good health. Each CDR3 is given with its conserved first and last residue. The D gene is left open where the match is weak. Not all rows give a size; the values are once, few, many and, for expanded clones, a class.

clone_size	v_call	d_call	j_call	cdr3_aa	cdr3_nt
-	TRBV7-3	-	TRBJ2-5	CASSLTILETQYF	TGTGCCAGCAGCTTAACAATCTTGGAGACCCAGTACTTC
-	TRBV12-3/TRBV12-4	-	TRBJ2-5	CASSLVWWETQYF	TGTGCCAGCAGTTTGGTATGGTGGGAGACCCAGTACTTC
-	TRBV28	-	TRBJ2-1	CASSLVPGSFNEQFF	TGTGCCAGCAGTTTGGTACCGGGTTCTTTCAATGAGCAGTTCTTC
-	TRBV9	-	TRBJ2-1	CASSQSRVSDEQFF	TGTGCCAGCAGCCAGAGTAGGGTCTCTGATGAGCAGTTCTTC
-	TRBV28	-	TRBJ1-5	CASSFAGLSQPQHF	TGTGCCAGCAGTTTCGCTGGACTTAGTCAGCCCCAGCATTTT
few	TRBV4-3	-	TRBJ1-4	CASSQEMTRSEKLFF	TGCGCCAGCAGCCAAGAGATGACCCGCAGTGAAAAACTGTTTTTT
-	TRBV11-1	TRBD1	TRBJ2-3	CASSPGQAADTQYF	TGTGCCAGCAGCCCAGGACAGGCAGCAGATACGCAGTATTTT
-	TRBV6-5	-	TRBJ1-1	CASTWDMGTEAFF	TGTGCCAGCACTTGGGACATGGGTACTGAAGCTTTCTTT
-	TRBV20-1	-	TRBJ1-2	CSASLYSYGYTF	TGCAGTGCTAGTTTGTACAGTTATGGCTACACCTTC
-	TRBV5-1	TRBD2	TRBJ2-3	CASSSRTSGGFTDTQYF	TGCGCCAGCAGCTCCCGGACTAGCGGGGGATTCACAGATACGCAGTATTTT
-	TRBV25-1	-	TRBJ2-7	CASMGEVTDEQYF	TGTGCCAGCATGGGCGAGGTTACGGACGAGCAGTACTTC
-	TRBV25-1	TRBD1	TRBJ2-1	CASSEWDRGLNNEQFF	TGTGCCAGCAGTGAATGGGACAGGGGACTGAACAATGAGCAGTTCTTC
-	TRBV25-1	-	TRBJ1-4	CASSDTGTENEKLFF	TGTGCCAGCAGTGATACCGGGACTGAGAATGAAAAACTGTTTTTT
once	TRBV15	-	TRBJ2-5	CATSPSRAGKTQYF	TGTGCCACCAGCCCAAGTCGGGCAGGGAAGACCCAGTACTTC
-	TRBV4-3	-	TRBJ2-3	CASSQVKPDTQYF	TGCGCCAGCAGCCAAGTCAAGCCGGATACGCAGTATTTT
-	TRBV6-2/TRBV6-3	TRBD1	TRBJ2-7	CASSGTGSISYEQYF	TGTGCCAGCAGTGGGACAGGGAGTATCTCCTACGAGCAGTACTTC
many	TRBV7-9	-	TRBJ2-5	CASTNDRRLETQYF	TGTGCCAGCACCAACGACAGACGATTAGAGACCCAGTACTTC
-	TRBV7-2	-	TRBJ2-3	CASSAGTVEDTQYF	TGTGCCAGCAGCGCCGGGACGGTGGAGGATACGCAGTATTTT
-	TRBV7-9	TRBD1	TRBJ2-7	CASTPGAGGLYEQYF	TGTGCCAGCACCCCCGGGGCAGGGGGTTTGTACGAGCAGTACTTC
-	TRBV5-1	TRBD1	TRBJ2-7	CASRRTGAQDEQYF	TGCGCCAGCAGACGGACAGGAGCTCAGGACGAGCAGTACTTC
-	TRBV18	-	TRBJ2-1	CASSPPGLLGQFF	TGTGCCAGCTCACCACCGGGGCTCCTTGGGCAGTTCTTC
-	TRBV2	-	TRBJ2-4	CASSTGMGNIQYF	TGTGCCAGCAGTACAGGGATGGGGAACATTCAGTACTTC
once	TRBV28	-	TRBJ2-1	CASSNNPQGDNEQFF	TGTGCCAGCAGCAATAACCCCCAGGGCGACAATGAGCAGTTCTTC
-	TRBV7-9	-	TRBJ2-1	CASSQKGANEQFF	TGTGCCAGCAGCCAAAAGGGTGCCAATGAGCAGTTCTTC
-	TRBV29-1	TRBD1	TRBJ2-1	CSVVGFGMTGGPEILDEQFF	TGCAGCGTTGTGGGTTTTGGTATGACAGGGGGCCCTGAAATTCTGGATGAGCAGTTCTTC
few	TRBV6-2/TRBV6-3	-	TRBJ1-2	CASSNQRDGYGYTF	TGTGCCAGCAGCAATCAGCGAGATGGCTATGGCTACACCTTC
-	TRBV29-1	TRBD2	TRBJ2-1	CSVAGGMRNEQFF	TGCAGCGTTGCCGGGGGGATGCGAAATGAGCAGTTCTTC
-	TRBV5-1	-	TRBJ1-2	CASSSQTPPNYGYTF	TGCGCCAGCAGCTCTCAGACACCGCCTAACTATGGCTACACCTTC
-	TRBV29-1	-	TRBJ2-7	CSVEDRRPPMPYEQYF	TGCAGCGTTGAAGATCGGCGACCCCCCATGCCCTACGAGCAGTACTTC
-	TRBV7-9	TRBD2	TRBJ2-7	CASSPRTSGTYEQYF	TGTGCCAGCAGCCCCCGGACTAGCGGGACCTACGAGCAGTACTTC
-	TRBV15	-	TRBJ2-3	CATSSRGATDTQYF	TGTGCCACCAGCAGTAGGGGCGCAACAGATACGCAGTATTTT
-	TRBV5-1	-	TRBJ2-7	CASSSDSPAVYEQYF	TGCGCCAGCAGCTCGGACAGTCCGGCCGTCTACGAGCAGTACTTC
few	TRBV4-3	-	TRBJ2-3	CASSQDGLEDTQYF	TGCGCCAGCAGCCAAGATGGTCTGGAGGATACGCAGTATTTT
-	TRBV2	-	TRBJ2-1	CASSVELVGYNEQFF	TGTGCCAGCAGTGTTGAACTAGTTGGTTACAATGAGCAGTTCTTC
once	TRBV7-9	TRBD2	TRBJ2-7	CASGPSGSGDYEQYF	TGTGCCAGCGGGCCTAGCGGGTCGGGCGACTACGAGCAGTACTTC
few	TRBV7-2	-	TRBJ2-7	CASSSIGGLSYEQYF	TGTGCCAGCAGCTCGATAGGGGGGTTGTCCTACGAGCAGTACTTC
-	TRBV7-2	TRBD2	TRBJ2-3	CAISSRLAGSTDTQYF	TGTGCCATCAGCTCACGACTAGCGGGGAGCACAGATACGCAGTATTTT
-	TRBV20-1	-	TRBJ2-4	CSAPGPGLQGSLAKNIQYF	TGCAGTGCGCCCGGCCCGGGACTCCAGGGCAGTCTAGCCAAAAACATTCAGTACTTC
-	TRBV7-7	TRBD2	TRBJ2-3	CASSGGGVPGQDTQYF	TGTGCCAGCAGCGGGGGAGGGGTACCCGGGCAGGATACGCAGTATTTT